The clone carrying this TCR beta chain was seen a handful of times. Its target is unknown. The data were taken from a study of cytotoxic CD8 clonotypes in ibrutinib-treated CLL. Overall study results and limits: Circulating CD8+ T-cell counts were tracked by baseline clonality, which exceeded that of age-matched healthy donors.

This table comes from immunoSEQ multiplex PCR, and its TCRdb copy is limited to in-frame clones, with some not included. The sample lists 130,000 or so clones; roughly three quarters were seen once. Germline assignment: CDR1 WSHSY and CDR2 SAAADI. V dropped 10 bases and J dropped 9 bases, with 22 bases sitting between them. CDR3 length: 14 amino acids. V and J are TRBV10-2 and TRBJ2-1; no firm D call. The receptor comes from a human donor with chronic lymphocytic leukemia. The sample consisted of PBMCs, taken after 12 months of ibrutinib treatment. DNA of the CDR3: TGCGCCATCCGTCCTCCATGGCTACTCGGTGAGCAGTTCTTC. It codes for CAIRPPWLLGEQFF.